This is a list of T cell receptor beta chains from one sample in a study of blood T cell repertoires in COVID-19. Profiling relied on immunoSEQ multiplex PCR, and the TCRdb table lists in-frame clones only, not all of them. Of approximately 210,000 clones in the sample, 89% were seen once. Specimen: peripheral blood. The receptors were gathered from a woman in her thirties or forties with acute or convalescent COVID-19. CDR3s include the opening cysteine and the closing phenylalanine or tryptophan. Each record gives: J gene, clone size, V gene, D gene, CDR3 DNA, CDR3 protein. A D gene is named only where the DNA matches it firmly. For some rows the clone size is stated as once, few or many, or as a class when expanded; others skip it.

>TRBJ2-3|.|TRBV6-4|TRBD1
TGTGCCAGCAGTGCGACAGGGGGGGCCACAGATACGCAGTATTTT
CASSATGGATDTQYF
>TRBJ2-1|.|TRBV19|TRBD2
TGTGCCAGTACCTCGGGCAGGACTAGCGGGGCCTACAATGAGCAGTTCTTC
CASTSGRTSGAYNEQFF
>TRBJ1-3|.|TRBV27|.
TGTGCCAGCAGTTCTACAGGGTTCTCTGGAAACACCATATATTTT
CASSSTGFSGNTIYF
>TRBJ1-2|once|TRBV6-4|.
TGTGCCAGCAGAGACGACTGGCGAGGCTATGGCTACACCTTC
CASRDDWRGYGYTF
>TRBJ2-3|.|TRBV21-1|.
TGTGCCAGCGGGCCGGCGGGACAGGGAGTGATTGGGGAAAGAGCAGATACGCAGTATTTT
CASGPAGQGVIGERADTQYF
>TRBJ1-3|.|TRBV19|TRBD1
TGTGCCAGTAGTACTGGGACAGGGGCATCAGGAAACACCATATATTTT
CASSTGTGASGNTIYF
>TRBJ2-1|.|TRBV27|TRBD2
TGTGCCAGCAGTTTTCTAGGGACTAGCGGGGGGGTCTCCTACAATGAGCAGTTCTTC
CASSFLGTSGGVSYNEQFF
>TRBJ2-1|few|TRBV5-1|.
TGCGCCAGCAATGGGGGCGCGCACAATGAGCAGTTCTTC
CASNGGAHNEQFF
>TRBJ2-2|once|TRBV14|.
TGTGCCAGCAGCCAAGATAGAAGCCCCGGGGAGCTGTTTTTT
CASSQDRSPGELFF
>TRBJ1-2|.|TRBV2|.
TGTGCCAGCAGTGATCAGGGGCGCGGCGGCTATGGCTACACCTTC
CASSDQGRGGYGYTF
>TRBJ1-1|.|TRBV5-6|.
TGTGCCAGCAGCTTGGGCCCCCAGGAGAACACTGAAGCTTTCTTT
CASSLGPQENTEAFF
>TRBJ2-1|.|TRBV9|TRBD1
TGTGCCAGCAGCGTAGAGGGACAGGGGACCTACAATGAGCAGTTCTTC
CASSVEGQGTYNEQFF
>TRBJ2-5|few|TRBV7-7|TRBD2
TGTGCCAGCAGCACGGGACTAGCAGAGACCCAGTACTTC
CASSTGLAETQYF
>TRBJ2-5|.|TRBV4-1|TRBD2
TGCGCCAGCAGCCAACGACTAGCGGCACAAGAGACCCAGTACTTC
CASSQRLAAQETQYF
>TRBJ2-3|.|TRBV11-2|.
TGTGCCAGCAGCTTAGATCGGACTAATACGCAGTATTTT
CASSLDRTNTQYF
>TRBJ2-2|.|TRBV7-9|TRBD2
TGTGCCAGCAGCTTAGGGGAGGGCACCGGGGAGCTGTTTTTT
CASSLGEGTGELFF
>TRBJ1-2|.|TRBV27|.
TGTGCCAGCAGTTTATATAGGACTGGCCCAAGGGATGGCTACACCTTC
CASSLYRTGPRDGYTF
>TRBJ2-3|.|TRBV29-1|TRBD2
TGCAGCTTCCTTGGGGGGGGGATTTTTAGCACAGATACGCAGTATTTT
CSFLGGGIFSTDTQYF
>TRBJ2-2|.|TRBV4-1|TRBD2
TGCGCCAGCAGCCAAGGACTAGCGGGGGTAAACACCGGGGAGCTGTTTTTT
CASSQGLAGVNTGELFF
>TRBJ1-2|once|TRBV19|.
TGTGCCAGTAGTGACCTGATGGGGGCTCCGGGGGGGCACTATGGCTACACCTTC
CASSDLMGAPGGHYGYTF
>TRBJ1-4|.|TRBV4-1|TRBD1
TGCGCCAGCAGGAGGACAGGAGAAGAAAAACTGTTTTTT
CASRRTGEEKLFF
>TRBJ1-6|.|TRBV5-1|.
TGCGCCAGCAGGTTTCAATATAATTCACCCCTCCACTTT
CASRFQYNSPLHF
>TRBJ1-3|.|TRBV28|TRBD1
TGTGCCAGCAGTCCAGGGGGTAGCTCTGGAAACACCATATATTTT
CASSPGGSSGNTIYF
>TRBJ2-1|.|TRBV30|TRBD2
TGTGCCTGGAGTGTAAAGCGGGGGGGCTGGAATGAGCAGTTCTTC
CAWSVKRGGWNEQFF
>TRBJ1-5|.|TRBV9|.
TGTGCCAGCAGCGACAGGACAAATCAGCCCCAGCATTTT
CASSDRTNQPQHF
>TRBJ1-1|.|TRBV7-9|TRBD1
TGTGCCAGCAGCCTCACAGGGGGCATCACTGAAGCTTTCTTT
CASSLTGGITEAFF
>TRBJ2-2|.|TRBV29-1|TRBD2
TGCAGCGTCCCCGGGGGGGGGTATCACGGGGAGCTGTTTTTT
CSVPGGGYHGELFF
>TRBJ2-3|.|TRBV5-6|.
TGTGCCAGCAGCTTGTCGGGACTCCCCGCGTATTTT
CASSLSGLPAYF
>TRBJ1-2|once|TRBV25-1|.
TGTGCCAGCAGTGAATATACCCCTGGGGGGACGAACTATGGCTACACCTTC
CASSEYTPGGTNYGYTF
>TRBJ2-4|.|TRBV18|.
TGTGCCAGCTCACAGTCAGCAGGGTCACTGAACATTCAGTACTTC
CASSQSAGSLNIQYF
>TRBJ1-2|.|TRBV5-1|TRBD1
TGCGCCAGCACCACGTCCGGGACAGGGGATGGCTACACCTTC
CASTTSGTGDGYTF
>TRBJ1-2|.|TRBV29-1|TRBD1
TGCAGCGTTGCGTGGTGGGGGACAGGGGAAGTGAACTATGGCTACACCTTC
CSVAWWGTGEVNYGYTF
>TRBJ2-5|.|TRBV5-4|TRBD2
TGTGCCAGCAGTATGCAGGGACGGGGGGGAGAGACCCAGTACTTC
CASSMQGRGGETQYF
>TRBJ1-1|.|TRBV19|.
TGTGCCAGTAGTTACGGGGGTTACACTGAAGCTTTCTTT
CASSYGGYTEAFF
>TRBJ2-3|once|TRBV12-5|TRBD1
TGTGCTAGTGGTACCGGACAGGGGAGCACAGATACGCAGTATTTT
CASGTGQGSTDTQYF
>TRBJ2-5|.|TRBV11-2|.
TGTGCCAGCAGCTTAGAAAAGGACTGGGAAGGAACCCAGTACTTC
CASSLEKDWEGTQYF
>TRBJ1-2|few|TRBV28|TRBD1
TGTGCCAGCAGTTCCCAGGGGACAGGCTATGGCTACACCTTC
CASSSQGTGYGYTF
>TRBJ1-1|.|TRBV4-1|.
TGCGCCAGCAACCAAGACCAAAACGGGAGAACCACTGAAGCTTTCTTT
CASNQDQNGRTTEAFF
>TRBJ1-6|.|TRBV3-1/TRBV3-2|.
TGTGCCAGCAGCCTGTCAATCCTCGGGGACTCCTATAATTCACCCCTCCACTTT
CASSLSILGDSYNSPLHF
>TRBJ1-1|few|TRBV3-1/TRBV3-2|TRBD1
TGTGCCAGCAGACAGGGGCGGACTGAAGCTTTCTTT
CASRQGRTEAFF
>TRBJ2-1|.|TRBV9|.
TGTGCCAGCAGCGTAGCCGGGTACTACAATGAGCAGTTCTTC
CASSVAGYYNEQFF
>TRBJ2-3|.|TRBV18|.
TGTGCCAGCTCACTCCTTTCCGGGTCTAGCACAGATACGCAGTATTTT
CASSLLSGSSTDTQYF
>TRBJ1-2|.|TRBV24-1|TRBD1
TGTGCCACCAGTCAGACAGGGTCGGTTAATGGCTACACCTTC
CATSQTGSVNGYTF
>TRBJ1-2|.|TRBV18|TRBD1
TGTGCCAGCTCACCGTCGGGACAGGGCGACAATGGCTACACCTTC
CASSPSGQGDNGYTF
>TRBJ2-3|.|TRBV20-1|TRBD2
TGCAGTGCTAGTCGGCGGGGGGGCACAGATACGCAGTATTTT
CSASRRGGTDTQYF
>TRBJ1-1|.|TRBV4-1|.
TGCGCCAGCAGCCACCCCAGGAGCGGGTTCACTGAAGCTTTCTTT
CASSHPRSGFTEAFF
>TRBJ2-5|.|TRBV12-3/TRBV12-4|.
TGTCTTCTAAGACAGGACGGGGAGACCCAGTACTTC
CLLRQDGETQYF
>TRBJ1-3|.|TRBV15|.
TGTGCCACCAGCAGAGACGAGGGTTCCTCTGGAAACACCATATATTTT
CATSRDEGSSGNTIYF
>TRBJ1-2|once|TRBV30|.
TGTGCCTGGGCGCTCACAGGGACCTATGGCTACACCTTC
CAWALTGTYGYTF
>TRBJ2-5|.|TRBV20-1|.
TGCAGTGCTATGGCAGAGACCCAGTACTTC
CSAMAETQYF
>TRBJ1-3|.|TRBV6-5|.
TGTGCCAGCAGTTACACCAGTGCCAGGTCTGGAAACACCATATATTTT
CASSYTSARSGNTIYF
>TRBJ1-2|.|TRBV18|.
TGTGCCAGCTCACCGAGCACAGAGAGTTATGGCTACACCTTC
CASSPSTESYGYTF